This T cell receptor (beta chain) was observed in a study of shared clonotypes between healthy human individuals. Study-wide results and caveats: When naive CD4 clonotypes were compared across a few donors, roughly 4.9% were shared. Compared with clonotypes that all four donors shared, non-shared clonotypes had lower generation probabilities. Collection of samples was limited to blood; tissue repertoires likely differ.

Note on this clone: No antigen is known for it.

An approximately 200 ng quantity of DNA, roughly 29,000 T cell genomes, went into the sorted-subset replicate PCRs. The protocol was immunoSEQ multiplex PCR, while the TCRdb copy is restricted to in-frame clones and leaves out a portion. Of millions of clones detected, about 92% appear once; the ten largest clones hold roughly 0.13%. The CDR3 is made up of 14 amino acids. Trimming took off 7 bases at V and 0 bases at J, with 12 bases between the two ends. In germline, CDR1 is LNHDA, CDR2 SQIVND (reference sequence). The sample was naive CD4+ T cells sorted from blood. Subset in this sample: CD45RA+ positively selected. The chain couples TRBV19 to TRBJ1-1; D is ambiguous. This receptor was identified in a man aged 18-30 years in good health. The CDR3: CASKVAGLNTEAFF. CDR3 coding DNA: TGTGCCAGTAAGGTCGCGGGTCTGAACACTGAAGCTTTCTTT.